One and the same sample provided the 17 T cell receptor beta chains below, sequenced in a study of blood T cell repertoires in COVID-19. Clones were read by immunoSEQ multiplex PCR, and TCRdb kept only the in-frame ones, dropping some. The sample holds 60,000 to 85,000 clones, more than 75% seen once. Sequencing input: peripheral blood. These receptors all come from an elderly woman with active or convalescent COVID-19.

The rearrangement uses TRBV5-1 and TRBJ1-4; TRBD1 matches at 10 bases. The CDR3 spans 14 residues. V dropped 3 bases and J dropped 6; count of bases not matched to a gene: 2. CDR1 SGHRS and CDR2 YFSETQ come from the germline V gene. CDR3 bases: TGCGCCAGCAGCTCCGGGACAGGGGATGAAAAACTGTTTTTT. Protein sequence: CASSSGTGDEKLFF. Complete variable domain (other parts from reference TRBV5-1 and TRBJ1-4): KAGVTQTPRYLIKTRGQQVTLSCSPISGHRSVSWYQQTPGQGLQFLFEYFSETQRNKGNFPGRFSGRQFSNSRSEMNVSTLELGDSALYLCASSSGTGDEKLFFGSGTQLSVL.

V and J are TRBV11-2 and TRBJ2-2; D remains ambiguous. The germline gives CDR1 SGHAT, CDR2 FQNNGV. Trimming cost V 5 bases and J 5 bases, with 12 bases left between them. The CDR3 runs to 14 residues. CDR3 sequence reads: CASSTWWQTGELFF. DNA of the CDR3: TGTGCCAGCAGCACATGGTGGCAGACCGGGGAGCTGTTTTTT. The entire variable domain, with the rest obtained from reference TRBV11-2 and TRBJ2-2, is as follows: EAGVAQSPRYKIIEKRQSVAFWCNPISGHATLYWYQQILGQGPKLLIQFQNNGVVDDSQLPKDRFSAERLKGVDSTLKIQPAKLEDSAVYLCASSTWWQTGELFFGEGSRLTVL.

This chain links TRBV28 with TRBJ2-6, with D possibly TRBD1 on 6 matching bases. The CDR3 totals 15 residues. V lost 11 bases to trimming and J lost 0 bases, with 14 bases between them. Germline loops: CDR1 MDHEN, CDR2 SYDVKM. The CDR3 DNA follows: TGTGCCTCAGGGGCGCACAACTCTGGGGCCAACGTCCTGACTTTC. This sequence encodes CASGAHNSGANVLTF.

The chain combines TRBV28 with TRBJ2-7, with D maybe TRBD1 (6 bases). Trimming stripped 8 bases from V and 4 bases from J, with 12 bases between. CDR1 and CDR2 (germline): MDHEN, SYDVKM. This CDR3 is 12 amino acids long. The CDR3 DNA follows: TGTGCCAGCGTACAGGGTAGTTACGAGCAGTACTTC. It specifies CASVQGSYEQYF. The variable domain in full, completed from reference TRBV28 and TRBJ2-7, reads DVKVTQSSRYLVKRTGEKVFLECVQDMDHENMFWYRQDPGLGLRLIYFSYDVKMKEKGDIPEGYSVSREKKERFSLILESASTNQTSMYLCASVQGSYEQYFGPGTRLTVT.

This chain joins TRBV10-3 and TRBJ2-2; 8 bases line up with TRBD2. Germline CDR1 is ENHRY and CDR2 is SYGVKD. After removal of 8 bases from V and 1 base from J, the junction contained 6 bases not matched to a gene. There are 15 residues in the CDR3. CDR3 amino acids: CAIGVSGENTGELFF. Written as DNA, the CDR3 is TGTGCCATCGGGGTTAGCGGGGAGAACACCGGGGAGCTGTTTTTT.

The CDR3 sequence is CASSLQGVRTEAFF. The CDR3 nucleotides are TGTGCCAGCAGCTTGCAGGGGGTGCGCACTGAAGCTTTCTTT. This rearrangement joins TRBV11-2 to TRBJ1-1, with TRBD1 matching over 7 bases. This CDR3 region has 14 residues. V shed 3 bases and J 4 bases; nucleotides not matched to a gene: 5. Germline V lookup: CDR1 SGHAT, CDR2 FQNNGV.

The V gene is TRBV27, the J gene TRBJ1-5, with 9 bases identical to TRBD1. CDR3 length equals 15 residues. The J segment lost 11 bases and the V segment lost 3 bases, leaving 11 bases of the junction unmatched. CDR1 MNHEY and CDR2 SMNVEV come from the germline V gene (reference sequence). CDR3 nucleotides: TGTGCCAGCAGTTTTCACAGGGGGCGGGAATCAGCCCAGCATTTT. It yields the protein CASSFHRGRESAQHF.

The chain combines TRBV18 with TRBJ1-4, with 10 bases fitting TRBD1. Germline V gene sequence: CDR1 KGHSH, CDR2 LQKENI. The CDR3 covers 18 residues. J lost 0 bases, V lost 2 bases, and 6 bases had no gene match. CDR3 in amino acids: CASSPAGTGVATNEKLFF. CDR3 in DNA: TGTGCCAGCTCACCAGCCGGGACAGGGGTGGCAACTAATGAAAAACTGTTTTTT. The entire variable domain, with the rest obtained from reference TRBV18 and TRBJ1-4, is as follows: NAGVMQNPRHLVRRRGQEARLRCSPMKGHSHVYWYRQLPEEGLKFMVYLQKENIIDESGMPKERFSAEFPKEGPSILRIQQVVRGDSAAYFCASSPAGTGVATNEKLFFGSGTQLSVL.

The chain combines TRBV28 with TRBJ2-3, with 9 bases matching TRBD2. V shed 5 bases, J shed 4 bases, and the junction held 13 bases outside the gene matches. The CDR3 runs 17 residues. From germline, CDR1 is MDHEN and CDR2 SYDVKM. The DNA of the CDR3 is TGTGCCAGCAGTATCGCCCTGGCGGCTAGCGGGGCAGATACGCAGTATTTT. Translated: CASSIALAASGADTQYF.

The V call is TRBV29-1, the J call TRBJ2-3; 8 bases align to TRBD2. Germline V gives CDR1 SQVTM, CDR2 ANQGSEA. This CDR3 has 14 residues. The junction had 7 bases not matched to a gene; V was cut back by 8 bases and J by 0 bases. CDR3 DNA sequence: TGCAGCACCACTAGCGGTACTAGCACAGATACGCAGTATTTT. The encoded protein is CSTTSGTSTDTQYF.

V is TRBV27 and J is TRBJ1-2; 8 bases fit TRBD1. The CDR3 spans 14 residues. V was clipped by 3 bases and J by 2 bases; unmatched bases: 2. Germline V gives CDR1 MNHEY, CDR2 SMNVEV (reference sequence). The CDR3 loop reads CASSLDRVNYGYTF. The CDR3 nucleotides are TGTGCCAGCAGTTTGGACAGGGTAAACTATGGCTACACCTTC.

The rearrangement joins TRBV15 to TRBJ2-7; unclear D gene. The CDR3 has 13 residues. V was cut by 5 bases and J by 2 bases, with 10 bases left in between. CDR1 is LNHNV, CDR2 YYDKDF, per germline (reference sequence). The CDR3 sequence: CATSRSPTYEQYF. CDR3 nucleotides: TGTGCCACCAGCCGCAGTCCAACCTACGAGCAGTACTTC.

The J gene is TRBJ1-2, the V gene TRBV3-1 (or the pseudogene TRBV3-2); D is perhaps TRBD1 (6 bases). This CDR3 comprises 12 residues. The ends were cut back, 5 bases at V and 8 bases at J, with 12 bases in the middle. Per the germline V gene, CDR1 is LGHDT and CDR2 is YNNKEL (reference sequence). The CDR3 DNA reads TGTGCCAGCAGCACGGACAGTCTCGGCTACACCTTC. Its protein product is CASSTDSLGYTF.

The chain is built from TRBV11-2 and TRBJ2-7, with TRBD2 matching 7 bases. Looked up from germline, CDR1 is SGHAT and CDR2 is FQNNGV. The CDR3 is 16 residues long. V was pared by 0 bases and J by 2 bases, with 7 bases of the junction left unmatched. The chain's CDR3 is CASSLDTGGGTYEQYF. The CDR3 DNA reads as TGTGCCAGCAGCTTAGATACTGGCGGGGGAACCTACGAGCAGTACTTC.

This chain links TRBV2 with TRBJ1-5; 7 bases agree with TRBD1. The CDR3 contains 14 residues. After removal of 10 bases from V and 1 base from J, the junction contained 7 bases not matched to a gene. The germline V gene has CDR1 SNHLY and CDR2 FYNNEI. The CDR3 DNA reads TGTGCCACCAAACAGGGGTCGAGCAATCAGCCCCAGCATTTT. This gives the protein CATKQGSSNQPQHF.

A few counts support this clone. The J gene is TRBJ2-2, the V gene TRBV19; D possibly corresponds to TRBD1 (5 bases). CDR3 size: 16 residues. Germline CDR1 is LNHDA and CDR2 is SQIVND (reference sequence). V was clipped by 2 bases and J by 0 bases, with 10 bases between them. CDR3 protein: CASSILGAANTGELFF. CDR3 bases: TGTGCCAGTAGTATACTAGGGGCAGCGAACACCGGGGAGCTGTTTTTT. The full variable domain, completed using reference TRBV19 and TRBJ2-2, is DGGITQSPKYLFRKEGQNVTLSCEQNLNHDAMYWYRQDPGQGLRLIYYSQIVNDFQKGDIAEGYSVSREKKESFPLTVTSAQKNPTAFYLCASSILGAANTGELFFGEGSRLTVL.

This clone was observed a single time. The chain employs TRBV24-1 and TRBJ2-1, with TRBD1 as a possible D gene (6 bases). The germline CDR1 and CDR2 sequences are KGHDR and SFDVKD. Trimming pared 1 base from V and 12 bases from J, leaving 9 bases between. This CDR3 spans 12 amino acids. The CDR3 DNA sequence: TGTGCCACCAGTGATTTAACCAGGGGGCAGTTCTTC. This codes for CATSDLTRGQFF.